The TCR beta chain described here comes from a study of spatial heterogeneity in lung cancer. Study-wide context: Across the raw uncorrected reads, a unique TCR and UMI combination was observed, on average, more than ten times.

This clonotype was found a few times. Since the library was made to target alpha chains, this beta chain is a stray read and its abundance is not meaningful. The time point is: sample taken at primary tumor resection. Whole RNA came from tumor, nontumor lung or frozen PBMC and was sequenced without being sorted. This CDR3 comprises 13 residues. Per the germline V gene, CDR1 is SQVTM and CDR2 is ANQGSEA. The V gene lost 4 bases and the J gene lost 1 base, with 8 bases spanning the gap. TCR cDNA molecules each had a unique molecular identifier. TCRdb re-called the 5' RACE reads through MiXCR, storing one row per CDR3 protein. The sample lists around 7,800 distinct CDR3 sequences, about 9.1% occurring once.

Sequences were derived from PBMCs, sampled at surgery. V gene TRBV29-1 combines with J gene TRBJ1-5; D gene ambiguous. The clonotype originates from a male donor with early-stage non-small cell lung cancer. CDR3 DNA sequence: TGCAGCGTTGCGGCCGGAAGCAATCAGCCCCAGCATTTT. Translation gives CSVAAGSNQPQHF.